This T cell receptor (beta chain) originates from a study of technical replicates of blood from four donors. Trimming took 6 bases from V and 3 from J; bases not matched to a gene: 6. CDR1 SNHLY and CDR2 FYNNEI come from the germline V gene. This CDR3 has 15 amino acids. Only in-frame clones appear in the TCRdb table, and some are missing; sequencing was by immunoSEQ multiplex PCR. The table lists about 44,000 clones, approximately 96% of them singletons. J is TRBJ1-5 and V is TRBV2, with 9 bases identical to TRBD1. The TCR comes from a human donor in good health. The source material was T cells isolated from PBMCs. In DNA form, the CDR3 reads TGTGCCAGCAGGGGGGACAGGGTTGACAATCAGCCCCAGCATTTT. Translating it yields CASRGDRVDNQPQHF.